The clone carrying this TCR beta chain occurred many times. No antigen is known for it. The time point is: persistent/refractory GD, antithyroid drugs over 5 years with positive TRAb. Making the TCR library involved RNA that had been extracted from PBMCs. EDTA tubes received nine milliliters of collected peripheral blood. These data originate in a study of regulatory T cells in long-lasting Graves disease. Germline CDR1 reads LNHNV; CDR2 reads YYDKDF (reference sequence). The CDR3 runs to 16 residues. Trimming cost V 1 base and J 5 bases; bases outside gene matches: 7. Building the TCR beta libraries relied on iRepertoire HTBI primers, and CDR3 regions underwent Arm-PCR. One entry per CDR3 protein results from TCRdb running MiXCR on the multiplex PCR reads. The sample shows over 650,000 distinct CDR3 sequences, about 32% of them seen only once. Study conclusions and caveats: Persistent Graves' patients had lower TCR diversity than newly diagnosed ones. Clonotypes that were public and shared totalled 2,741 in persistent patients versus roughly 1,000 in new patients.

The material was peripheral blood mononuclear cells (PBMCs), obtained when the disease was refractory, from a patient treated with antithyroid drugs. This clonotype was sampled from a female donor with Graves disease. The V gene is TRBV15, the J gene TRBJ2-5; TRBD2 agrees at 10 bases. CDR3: CATSRVLLAGRETQYF. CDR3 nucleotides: TGTGCCACCAGCAGAGTATTACTAGCGGGACGGGAGACCCAGTACTTC.